Given below is one TCR beta chain in context. The sample contains more than one DNA sequence encoding this CDR3. The data belong to a study of blood T cell repertoires in COVID-19. Study-level information: Samples came from the United States, Italy and Spain, spanning acute and convalescent COVID-19. T cells, B-cell-depleted T cells, or PBMCs supplied cDNA or gDNA.

Authors' methods: Scientists estimated how many nucleated cells there were by amplifying reference gene primers. Assay: immunoSEQ multiplex PCR; the TCRdb copy retains only in-frame clones and omits some. That table gives V, J and clone size, and the DNA gave D and trimming. The table shows roughly 45,000 clones, with 65% to 85% occurring only once. The CDR3 sequence is 12 residues long. V lost 3 bases and J 4 bases, leaving 7 bases between the germline ends. The sequencing input was peripheral blood. The TCR comes from a man aged 45-65 years with active COVID-19. The gene calls are TRBV12-3 or TRBV12-4 and TRBJ2-7; no firm D call. In DNA form, the CDR3 reads TGTGCCAGCAGTTTGGTCAGGTACGAGCAGTACTTC. This codes for CASSLVRYEQYF.